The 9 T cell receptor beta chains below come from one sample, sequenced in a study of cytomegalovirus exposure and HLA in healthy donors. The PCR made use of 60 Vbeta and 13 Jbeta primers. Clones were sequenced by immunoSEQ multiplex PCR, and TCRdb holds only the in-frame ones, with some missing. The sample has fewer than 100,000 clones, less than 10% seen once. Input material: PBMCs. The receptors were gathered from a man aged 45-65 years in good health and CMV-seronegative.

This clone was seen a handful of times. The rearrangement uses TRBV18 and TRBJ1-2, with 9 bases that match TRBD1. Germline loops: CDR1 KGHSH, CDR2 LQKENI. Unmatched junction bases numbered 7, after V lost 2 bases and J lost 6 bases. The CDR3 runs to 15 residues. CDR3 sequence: CASSPSTGGADGYTF. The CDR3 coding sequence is TGTGCCAGCTCACCATCCACAGGGGGCGCGGATGGCTACACCTTC.

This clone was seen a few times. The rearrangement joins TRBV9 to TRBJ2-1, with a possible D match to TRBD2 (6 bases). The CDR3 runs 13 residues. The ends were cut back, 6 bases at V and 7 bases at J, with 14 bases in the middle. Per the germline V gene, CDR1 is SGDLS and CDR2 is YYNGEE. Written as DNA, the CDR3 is TGTGCCAGCAACCCAATCGGGGGAAATGAGCAGTTCTTC. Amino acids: CASNPIGGNEQFF.

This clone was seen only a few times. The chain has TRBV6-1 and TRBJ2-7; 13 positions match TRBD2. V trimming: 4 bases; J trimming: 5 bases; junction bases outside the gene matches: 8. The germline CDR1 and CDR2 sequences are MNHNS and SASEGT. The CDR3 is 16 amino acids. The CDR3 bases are TGTGCCAGCAGTGTGCTCGGGACTAGCGGGAACGACGAGCAGTACTTC. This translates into CASSVLGTSGNDEQYF.

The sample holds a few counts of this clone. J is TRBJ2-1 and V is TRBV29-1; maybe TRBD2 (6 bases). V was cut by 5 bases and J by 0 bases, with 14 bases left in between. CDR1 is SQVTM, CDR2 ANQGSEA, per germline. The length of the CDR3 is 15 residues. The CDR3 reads CSVHAAEGSYNEQFF. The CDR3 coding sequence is TGCAGCGTTCATGCAGCGGAGGGCTCCTACAATGAGCAGTTCTTC.

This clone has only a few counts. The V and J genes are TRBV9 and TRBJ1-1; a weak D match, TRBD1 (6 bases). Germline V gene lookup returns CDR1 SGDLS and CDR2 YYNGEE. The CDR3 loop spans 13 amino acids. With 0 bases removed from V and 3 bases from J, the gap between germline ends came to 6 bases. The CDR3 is CASSVGTDTEAFF. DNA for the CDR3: TGTGCCAGCAGCGTAGGGACAGACACTGAAGCTTTCTTT.

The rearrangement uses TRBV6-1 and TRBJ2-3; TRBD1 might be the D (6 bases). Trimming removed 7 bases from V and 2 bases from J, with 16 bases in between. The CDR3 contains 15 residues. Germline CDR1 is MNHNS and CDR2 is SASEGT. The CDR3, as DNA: TGTGCCAGCATCCCCGGGACATATGTCACAGATACGCAGTATTTT. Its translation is CASIPGTYVTDTQYF.

Written as DNA, the CDR3 is TGTGCCAGCAGCGGGACCGCGGGCTATGGCTACACCTTC. Its translation is CASSGTAGYGYTF. The V call is TRBV9, the J call TRBJ1-2, with D unclear. Germline V CDR1 and CDR2: SGDLS, YYNGEE. Trimming stripped 3 bases from V and 4 bases from J, with 10 bases between. This CDR3 contains 13 residues. The whole variable domain, filled in from reference TRBV9 and TRBJ1-2, reads DSGVTQTPKHLITATGQRVTLRCSPRSGDLSVYWYQQSLDQGLQFLIQYYNGEERAKGNILERFSAQQFPDLHSELNLSSLELGDSALYFCASSGTAGYGYTFGSGTRLTVV.

The CDR3 loop is CSVVHRLNTEAFF. CDR3 bases: TGCAGCGTTGTACACAGGTTGAACACTGAAGCTTTCTTT. The chain combines TRBV29-1 with TRBJ1-1; possibly TRBD1 for D (5 bases). V dropped 4 bases and J dropped 0 bases, with 9 bases sitting between them. The V gene's germline CDR1 is SQVTM and CDR2 ANQGSEA. The CDR3 loop spans 13 amino acids.

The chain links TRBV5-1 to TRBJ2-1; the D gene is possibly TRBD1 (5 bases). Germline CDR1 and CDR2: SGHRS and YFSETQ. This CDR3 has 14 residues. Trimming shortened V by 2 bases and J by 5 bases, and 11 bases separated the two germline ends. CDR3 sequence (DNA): TGCGCCAGCAGCTTCCAAACAGGACACAATGAGCAGTTCTTC. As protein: CASSFQTGHNEQFF.